A single sample gave rise to the 8 T cell receptor beta chains below, sequenced in a study of cytomegalovirus exposure and HLA in healthy donors. PCR employed 60 Vbeta and 13 Jbeta primers. Using immunoSEQ multiplex PCR, the repertoire was profiled, and TCRdb retains in-frame clones only, with some absent. The sample yields some 90,000 clones, more than 70% seen once. The source material was PBMCs. These TCRs come from a male donor in good health and CMV-seropositive.

The rearrangement links TRBV6-1 to TRBJ1-5; tentatively, D is TRBD1 (6 bases). V lost 4 bases and J 5 bases, leaving 15 bases between the germline ends. The CDR3 contains 15 residues. Germline V CDR1 and CDR2: MNHNS, SASEGT. The CDR3 reads CASSAGRGIDQPQHF. Written as DNA, the CDR3 is TGTGCCAGCAGTGCTGGCAGGGGCATAGATCAGCCCCAGCATTTT.

In this sample, this clone turned up a few times. The V call is TRBV28, the J call TRBJ2-1; perhaps TRBD1 as D (6 bases). The CDR3 length is 18 residues. The V end was cut by 2 bases, the J end by 3 bases, with 20 bases between. In germline, CDR1 is MDHEN, CDR2 SYDVKM. CDR3 amino acids: CASSLGAREGDGYNEQFF. In DNA form, the CDR3 reads TGTGCCAGCAGTTTAGGGGCGCGTGAGGGGGATGGCTACAATGAGCAGTTCTTC. Using reference TRBV28 and TRBJ2-1 for the parts outside the CDR3, the full variable domain is DVKVTQSSRYLVKRTGEKVFLECVQDMDHENMFWYRQDPGLGLRLIYFSYDVKMKEKGDIPEGYSVSREKKERFSLILESASTNQTSMYLCASSLGAREGDGYNEQFFGPGTRLTVL.

The rearrangement joins TRBV19 to TRBJ2-7; TRBD1 agrees at 7 bases. After removal of 5 bases from V and 0 bases from J, the junction contained 7 bases not matched to a gene. Germline V gene lookup returns CDR1 LNHDA and CDR2 SQIVND (reference sequence). This CDR3 region has 15 residues. The CDR3 DNA is TGTGCCAGTAGTTTGACAGGGCCCTTCTCCTACGAGCAGTACTTC. Translation gives CASSLTGPFSYEQYF.

This chain uses TRBV12-1 with TRBJ1-2. TRBV12-1 is deemed a pseudogene. The CDR3 is 12 residues long. The CDR3 region has the DNA TGTGCCAGCAGCCCGGAGAACTATGGCTACACCTTC. It encodes CASSPENYGYTF.

This chain joins TRBV28 and TRBJ1-5, with unresolved D. Germline V gene data show CDR1 as MDHEN and CDR2 as SYDVKM. V lost 7 bases to trimming and J lost 0 bases, with 13 bases between them. The CDR3 consists of 15 residues. The CDR3 nucleotides read TGTGCCAGCAAGGAGGGAATTTATAGCAATCAGCCCCAGCATTTT. It is translated as CASKEGIYSNQPQHF.

This clone has just a few counts. This chain connects TRBV7-2 to TRBJ2-3; 10 nucleotides line up with TRBD2. Per the germline V gene, CDR1 is SGHTA and CDR2 is FQGNSA. The CDR3 length is 16 residues. With V trimmed by 3 bases and J by 9 bases, 12 bases remained unmatched. DNA for the CDR3: TGTGCCAGCAGCTTTAACCTACTAGCGGGGAGAGACACGCAGTATTTT. It codes for CASSFNLLAGRDTQYF.

The chain couples TRBV11-2 to TRBJ2-7, with no clear D. The V and J ends lost 4 bases and 4 bases respectively, with 11 bases between them. Germline values: CDR1 SGHAT, CDR2 FQNNGV. CDR3 size: 13 residues. Written as DNA, the CDR3 is TGTGCCAGCAGCTCCTCAAACGAGTACGAGCAGTACTTC. This encodes CASSSSNEYEQYF.

In DNA, the CDR3 is TGTGCCAGCTCACGAGGACAGGGCGGAGGAGGCAATCAGCCCCAGCATTTT. Its protein is CASSRGQGGGGNQPQHF. The rearrangement uses TRBV18 and TRBJ1-5; TRBD1 agrees at 8 bases. The CDR3 totals 17 residues. Germline V gene sequence: CDR1 KGHSH, CDR2 LQKENI. V trimming: 4 bases; J trimming: 2 bases; junction bases outside the gene matches: 10.